Listed below are T cell receptor beta chains from one sample, sequenced in a study of CD8 T cells in Susac syndrome. TCRdb analysed the immunoSEQ multiplex PCR reads with MiXCR anew, one entry per CDR3 protein. The data contain about 440,000 distinct CDR3 sequences, around 85% of them seen just once; the ten biggest clones take up 0.09% to 0.15%. The sequencing sample was made of CD8+ T cells from PBMCs. The receptors originated from a human donor with multiple sclerosis. Each CDR3 is given with its conserved first and last residue. Each record gives: V gene, J gene, D gene, clone size, CDR3 protein, CDR3 DNA. A D gene is named only where the DNA matches it firmly. A clone size is listed for some rows: how often the clone was seen (once, few, many), or a class if it is expanded.

V gene: TRBV6-5
J gene: TRBJ2-5
D gene: .
clone size: .
CDR3 protein: CASSYSKNGGETQYF
CDR3 DNA: TGTGCCAGCAGTTACTCGAAGAACGGGGGAGAGACCCAGTACTTC

V gene: TRBV27
J gene: TRBJ2-5
D gene: TRBD2
clone size: .
CDR3 protein: CASSRGGEETQYF
CDR3 DNA: TGTGCCAGCAGTCGGGGGGGAGAGGAGACCCAGTACTTC

V gene: TRBV6-5
J gene: TRBJ2-7
D gene: .
clone size: few
CDR3 protein: CASSYLSDYEQYF
CDR3 DNA: TGTGCCAGCAGTTACTTGTCCGACTACGAGCAGTACTTC

V gene: TRBV5-1
J gene: TRBJ1-1
D gene: .
clone size: .
CDR3 protein: CASAEWGYTEAFF
CDR3 DNA: TGCGCCAGCGCCGAATGGGGGTACACTGAAGCTTTCTTT

V gene: TRBV7-9
J gene: TRBJ1-6
D gene: .
clone size: .
CDR3 protein: CASTPGEQSYNSPLHF
CDR3 DNA: TGTGCCAGCACCCCCGGTGAGCAGTCCTATAATTCACCCCTCCACTTT

V gene: TRBV6-1
J gene: TRBJ2-7
D gene: .
clone size: once
CDR3 protein: CASTTPSPYEQYF
CDR3 DNA: TGTGCCAGCACGACACCTTCTCCCTACGAGCAGTACTTC

V gene: TRBV27
J gene: TRBJ2-6
D gene: TRBD1
clone size: .
CDR3 protein: CASSFRDRVNSLSGANVLTF
CDR3 DNA: TGTGCCAGCAGTTTCCGGGACAGGGTTAACTCTCTCTCTGGGGCCAACGTCCTGACTTTC

V gene: TRBV29-1
J gene: TRBJ2-1
D gene: .
clone size: .
CDR3 protein: CSVEGSPYNEQFF
CDR3 DNA: TGCAGCGTTGAGGGCTCGCCCTACAATGAGCAGTTCTTC

V gene: TRBV29-1
J gene: TRBJ1-2
D gene: TRBD1
clone size: .
CDR3 protein: CSVAGDREHNYGYTF
CDR3 DNA: TGCAGCGTTGCCGGGGACAGGGAACATAACTATGGCTACACCTTC

V gene: TRBV29-1
J gene: TRBJ2-1
D gene: TRBD2
clone size: .
CDR3 protein: CSVEEGTSGMYNEQFF
CDR3 DNA: TGCAGCGTTGAAGAGGGAACTAGCGGGATGTACAATGAGCAGTTCTTC

V gene: TRBV5-1
J gene: TRBJ2-2
D gene: TRBD2
clone size: .
CDR3 protein: CASSLFASGFTGELFF
CDR3 DNA: TGCGCCAGCAGCTTGTTTGCTAGCGGCTTCACCGGGGAGCTGTTTTTT

V gene: TRBV6-5
J gene: TRBJ1-2
D gene: TRBD1
clone size: .
CDR3 protein: CASSYYGQGADGYTF
CDR3 DNA: TGTGCCAGCAGTTACTACGGGCAGGGGGCCGATGGCTACACCTTC

V gene: TRBV20-1
J gene: TRBJ2-5
D gene: .
clone size: .
CDR3 protein: CSERPYQETQYF
CDR3 DNA: TGCAGTGAGAGACCGTACCAAGAGACCCAGTACTTC

V gene: TRBV4-1
J gene: TRBJ2-2
D gene: TRBD1
clone size: .
CDR3 protein: CASSLRDRAGYSTGELFF
CDR3 DNA: TGCGCCAGCAGCCTAAGGGACAGGGCCGGTTATTCCACCGGGGAGCTGTTTTTT

V gene: TRBV20-1
J gene: TRBJ2-1
D gene: .
clone size: .
CDR3 protein: CSAPGHSVDEQFF
CDR3 DNA: TGCAGTGCCCCGGGACATTCGGTAGATGAGCAGTTCTTC

V gene: TRBV27
J gene: TRBJ1-1
D gene: .
clone size: .
CDR3 protein: CASSFGTRNTEAFF
CDR3 DNA: TGTGCCAGCAGTTTTGGGACAAGGAACACTGAAGCTTTCTTT

V gene: TRBV27
J gene: TRBJ2-7
D gene: .
clone size: once
CDR3 protein: CASSFTRSSYEQYF
CDR3 DNA: TGTGCCAGCAGTTTCACCAGGAGCTCCTACGAGCAGTACTTC

V gene: TRBV12-3/TRBV12-4
J gene: TRBJ1-1
D gene: .
clone size: .
CDR3 protein: CASGTEGGTEAFF
CDR3 DNA: TGTGCCAGCGGTACGGAAGGGGGCACTGAAGCTTTCTTT

V gene: TRBV7-9
J gene: TRBJ1-2
D gene: .
clone size: once
CDR3 protein: CASSFARAGRTVYGYTF
CDR3 DNA: TGTGCCAGCAGCTTTGCTAGGGCCGGCCGGACTGTTTATGGCTACACCTTC

V gene: TRBV7-2
J gene: TRBJ2-7
D gene: .
clone size: few
CDR3 protein: CASSLDQGGYEQYF
CDR3 DNA: TGTGCCAGCAGCTTAGACCAAGGCGGCTACGAGCAGTACTTC

V gene: TRBV2
J gene: TRBJ2-1
D gene: TRBD2
clone size: .
CDR3 protein: CASSDTYGRAGVEQFF
CDR3 DNA: TGTGCCAGCAGTGATACCTACGGGAGGGCCGGGGTTGAGCAGTTCTTC

V gene: TRBV9
J gene: TRBJ2-7
D gene: TRBD1
clone size: .
CDR3 protein: CASSDTEGQGVDEQYF
CDR3 DNA: TGTGCCAGCAGCGACACGGAGGGACAGGGCGTCGACGAGCAGTACTTC

V gene: TRBV13
J gene: TRBJ2-7
D gene: .
clone size: .
CDR3 protein: CASSNSGTPTYEQYF
CDR3 DNA: TGTGCCAGCAGCAACTCCGGGACACCGACCTACGAGCAGTACTTC

V gene: TRBV6-5
J gene: TRBJ1-6
D gene: TRBD1
clone size: few
CDR3 protein: CASSYFRDSFHF
CDR3 DNA: TGTGCCAGCAGTTACTTCCGGGACAGCTTCCACTTT

V gene: TRBV27
J gene: TRBJ2-3
D gene: .
clone size: .
CDR3 protein: CASTTGVSGTDTQYF
CDR3 DNA: TGTGCCAGCACGACTGGGGTCTCGGGCACAGATACGCAGTATTTT

V gene: TRBV5-1
J gene: TRBJ2-3
D gene: TRBD1
clone size: .
CDR3 protein: CASSDSGTGAGTDTQYF
CDR3 DNA: TGCGCCAGCAGCGACTCCGGGACAGGGGCGGGCACAGATACGCAGTATTTT

V gene: TRBV12-5
J gene: TRBJ1-3
D gene: .
clone size: once
CDR3 protein: CASGLEGNTIYF
CDR3 DNA: TGTGCTAGTGGTTTGGAGGGAAACACCATATATTTT